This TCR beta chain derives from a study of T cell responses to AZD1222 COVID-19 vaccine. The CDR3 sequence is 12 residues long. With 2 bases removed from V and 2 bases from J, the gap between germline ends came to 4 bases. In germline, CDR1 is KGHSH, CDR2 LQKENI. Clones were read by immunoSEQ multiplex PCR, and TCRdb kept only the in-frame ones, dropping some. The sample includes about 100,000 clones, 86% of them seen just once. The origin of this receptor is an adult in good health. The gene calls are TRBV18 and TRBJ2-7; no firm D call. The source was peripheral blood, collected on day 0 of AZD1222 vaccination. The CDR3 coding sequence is TGTGCCAGCTCACCAGGCACCTACGAGCAGTACTTC. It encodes CASSPGTYEQYF.